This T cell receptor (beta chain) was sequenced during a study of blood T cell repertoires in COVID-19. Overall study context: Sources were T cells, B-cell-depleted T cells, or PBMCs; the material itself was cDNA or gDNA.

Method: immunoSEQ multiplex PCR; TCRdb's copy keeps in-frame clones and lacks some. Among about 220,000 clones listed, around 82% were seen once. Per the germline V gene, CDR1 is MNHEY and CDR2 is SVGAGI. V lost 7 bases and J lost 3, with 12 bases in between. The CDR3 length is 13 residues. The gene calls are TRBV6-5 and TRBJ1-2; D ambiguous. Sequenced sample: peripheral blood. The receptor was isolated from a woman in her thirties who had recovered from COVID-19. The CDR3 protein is CASTQRGHYGYTF. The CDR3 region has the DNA TGTGCCAGCACCCAACGGGGTCACTATGGCTACACCTTC.